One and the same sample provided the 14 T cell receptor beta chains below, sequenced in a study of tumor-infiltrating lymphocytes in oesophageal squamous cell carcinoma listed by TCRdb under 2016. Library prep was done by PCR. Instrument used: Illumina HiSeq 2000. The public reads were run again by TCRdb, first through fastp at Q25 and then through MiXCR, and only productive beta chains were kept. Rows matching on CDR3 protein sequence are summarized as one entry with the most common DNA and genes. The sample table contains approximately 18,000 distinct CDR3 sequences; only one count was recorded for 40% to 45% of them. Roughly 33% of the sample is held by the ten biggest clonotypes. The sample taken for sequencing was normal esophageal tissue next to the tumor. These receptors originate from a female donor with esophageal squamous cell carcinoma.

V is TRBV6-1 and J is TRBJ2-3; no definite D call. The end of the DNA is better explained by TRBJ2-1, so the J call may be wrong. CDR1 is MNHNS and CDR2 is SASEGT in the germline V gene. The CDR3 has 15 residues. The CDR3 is CASSEARLLGGEQFF. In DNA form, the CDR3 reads TGTGCCAGCAGTGAAGCGCGGCTACTGGGTGGTGAGCAGTTCTTC.

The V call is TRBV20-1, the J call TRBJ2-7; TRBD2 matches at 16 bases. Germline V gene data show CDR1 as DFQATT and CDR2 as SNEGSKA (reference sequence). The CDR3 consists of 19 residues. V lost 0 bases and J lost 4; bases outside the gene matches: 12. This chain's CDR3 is CSARDSIGTSGRAGYEQYF. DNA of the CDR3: TGCAGTGCTAGAGATTCTATCGGGACTAGCGGGAGGGCCGGATACGAGCAGTACTTC.

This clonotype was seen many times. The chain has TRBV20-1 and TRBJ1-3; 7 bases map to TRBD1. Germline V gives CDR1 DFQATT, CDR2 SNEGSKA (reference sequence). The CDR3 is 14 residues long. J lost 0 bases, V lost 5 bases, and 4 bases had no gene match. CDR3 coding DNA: TGCAGTGCTCAACAGGGGCTCTCTGGAAACACCATATATTTT. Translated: CSAQQGLSGNTIYF.

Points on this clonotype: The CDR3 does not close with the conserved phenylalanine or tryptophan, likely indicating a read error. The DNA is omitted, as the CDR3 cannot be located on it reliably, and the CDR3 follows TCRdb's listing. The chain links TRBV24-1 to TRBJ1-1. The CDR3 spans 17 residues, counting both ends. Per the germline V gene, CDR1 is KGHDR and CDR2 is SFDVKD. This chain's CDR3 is CATSDLWTSPDRQFFGP.

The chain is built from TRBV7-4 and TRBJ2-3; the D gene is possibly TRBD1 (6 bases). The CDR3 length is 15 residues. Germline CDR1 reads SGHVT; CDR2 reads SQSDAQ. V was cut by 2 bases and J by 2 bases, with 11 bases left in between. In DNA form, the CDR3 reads TGTGCCAGCAGCTTAAGTGGGGGCGCCACAGATACGCAGTATTTT. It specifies CASSLSGGATDTQYF. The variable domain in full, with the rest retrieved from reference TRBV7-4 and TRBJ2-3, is GAGVSQSPRYKVAKRGRDVALRCDSISGHVTLYWYRQTLGQGSEVLTYSQSDAQRDKSGRPSGRFSAERPERSVSTLKIQRTEQGDSAVYLCASSLSGGATDTQYFGPGTRLTVL.

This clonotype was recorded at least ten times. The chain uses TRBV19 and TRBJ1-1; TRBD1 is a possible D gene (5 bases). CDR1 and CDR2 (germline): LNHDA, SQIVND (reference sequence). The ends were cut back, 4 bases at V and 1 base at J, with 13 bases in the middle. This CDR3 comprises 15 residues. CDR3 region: CASSSLDTSNTEAFF. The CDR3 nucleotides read TGTGCCAGTAGTAGTCTGGACACCTCGAACACTGAAGCTTTCTTT.

The CDR3, as DNA: TGCAGTGCTAGTTCTGCGACAGGGAAACGACTTCGGGATCTTAGACAAGAGACCCAGTACTTC. It yields the protein CSASSATGKRLRDLRQETQYF. V and J are TRBV20-1 and TRBJ2-7, with 7 bases fitting TRBD1. The J call may not be correct, given that the DNA end is closer to TRBJ2-5. This CDR3 has 21 residues. From germline, CDR1 is DFQATT and CDR2 SNEGSKA (reference sequence).

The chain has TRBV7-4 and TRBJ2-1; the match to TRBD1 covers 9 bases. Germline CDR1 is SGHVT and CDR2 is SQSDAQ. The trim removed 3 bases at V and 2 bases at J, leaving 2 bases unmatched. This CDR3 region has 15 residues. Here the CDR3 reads CASSFRDRAYNEQFF. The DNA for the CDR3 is TGTGCCAGCAGCTTCCGGGACAGGGCCTACAATGAGCAGTTCTTC.

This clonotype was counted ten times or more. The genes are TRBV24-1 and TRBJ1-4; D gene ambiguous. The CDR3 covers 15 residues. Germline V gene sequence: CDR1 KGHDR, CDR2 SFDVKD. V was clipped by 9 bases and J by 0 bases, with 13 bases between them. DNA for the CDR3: TGTGCCACCCTTCTTACCGCGACAACTAATGAAAAACTGTTTTTT. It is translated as CATLLTATTNEKLFF.

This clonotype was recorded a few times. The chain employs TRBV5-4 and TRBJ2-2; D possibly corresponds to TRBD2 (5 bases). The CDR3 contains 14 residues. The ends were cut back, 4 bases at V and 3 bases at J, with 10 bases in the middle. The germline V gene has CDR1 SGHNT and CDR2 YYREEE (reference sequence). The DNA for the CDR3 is TGTGCCAGCAGCCACGGACTGCACACCGGGGAGCTGTTTTTT. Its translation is CASSHGLHTGELFF.

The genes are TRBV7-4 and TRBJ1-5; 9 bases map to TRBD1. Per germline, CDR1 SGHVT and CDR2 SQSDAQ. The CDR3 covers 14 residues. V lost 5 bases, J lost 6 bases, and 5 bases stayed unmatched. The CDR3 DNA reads TGTGCCAGCAGCCAGACAGGGGGAAGTCAGCCCCAGCATTTT. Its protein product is CASSQTGGSQPQHF.

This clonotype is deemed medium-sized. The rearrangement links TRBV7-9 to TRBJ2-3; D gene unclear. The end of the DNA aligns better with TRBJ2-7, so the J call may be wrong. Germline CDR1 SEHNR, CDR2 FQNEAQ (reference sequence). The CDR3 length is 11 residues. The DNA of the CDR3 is TGTGCCAGCAGCTTAGAGGACGAGCAGTACTTC. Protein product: CASSLEDEQYF.

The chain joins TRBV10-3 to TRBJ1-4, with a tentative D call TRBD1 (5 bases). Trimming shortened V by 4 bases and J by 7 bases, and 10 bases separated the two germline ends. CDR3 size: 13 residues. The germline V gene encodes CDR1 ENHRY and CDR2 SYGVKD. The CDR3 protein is CAISGVGVEKLFF. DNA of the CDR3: TGTGCCATCAGTGGTGTAGGGGTTGAAAAACTGTTTTTT.

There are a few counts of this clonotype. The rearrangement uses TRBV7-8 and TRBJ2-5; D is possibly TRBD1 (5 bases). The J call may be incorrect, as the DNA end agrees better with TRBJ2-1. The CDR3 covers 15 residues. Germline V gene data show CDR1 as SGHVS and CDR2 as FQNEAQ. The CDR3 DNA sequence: TGTGCCAGCAGCTTAGGTAGGGGCCCCTACAATGAGCAGTTCTTC. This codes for CASSLGRGPYNEQFF.